These T cell receptor beta chains were read from a single sample in a study of CXCR3-negative and CXCR3-positive naive CD8 T cells. TCRdb reprocessed the 5' RACE reads, with one entry per CDR3 protein and no DNA. The specimen's table records 85,000 to 130,000 distinct CDR3 sequences. Sequencing was performed on naive CXCR3+ CD8+ T cells from blood. Receptors were obtained from a human donor in good health. Some clones in this sample may be carry-over from other donors' samples. Each CDR3 is given with its conserved first and last residue.

TRBV7-2	TRBJ2-1	CASSSGLASHEQFF
TRBV12-3/TRBV12-4	TRBJ2-7	CASSLAVPDEQYF
TRBV3-1	TRBJ2-7	CASSQDLGHYEQYF
TRBV7-8	TRBJ2-1	CASGVTSGEIYNEQFF
TRBV2	TRBJ2-1	CASSDEVDEQFF
TRBV7-9	TRBJ2-7	CASSPTDEYEQYF
TRBV4-3	TRBJ1-1	CASSQWVGRNTEAFF
TRBV4-3	TRBJ2-1	CASSRGGGGGDEQFF
TRBV7-8	TRBJ2-1	CASSLERGANNEQFF
TRBV9	TRBJ2-7	CASSASPGSSYEQYF
TRBV7-9	TRBJ1-2	CASSRDTYGYTF
TRBV29-1	TRBJ2-1	CSVEEPTHNEQFF
TRBV29-1	TRBJ2-7	CSVEGTPDRDEQYF
TRBV6-6	TRBJ1-2	CASSYESGTGYGYTF
TRBV29-1	TRBJ2-3	CSVSDRGPGGPDTQYF
TRBV7-8	TRBJ2-3	CASSPGGSDTQYF
TRBV9	TRBJ2-7	CASSVGAGYEQYF
TRBV7-3	TRBJ2-7	CASSLYGPTISYEQYF
TRBV9	TRBJ2-7	CASTPGVESYEQYF
TRBV7-7	TRBJ2-1	CASSHGLDTGYNEQFF
TRBV7-6	TRBJ2-5	CASSLLRDKDAETQYF
TRBV7-9	TRBJ2-7	CASSFGAAPYEQYF
TRBV27	TRBJ1-1	CASSPLGGTEAFF
TRBV28	TRBJ1-5	CASSPQGAEPQHF
TRBV4-3	TRBJ1-4	CASSQDFPQWTETNEKLFF
TRBV6-5	TRBJ1-2	CASSEPPGQGHYGYTF
TRBV3-1	TRBJ1-3	CASSPGGGPGNTIYF